A single TCR beta chain is shown here with its context. The antigen is undetermined. TCRdb's table, derived via immunoSEQ multiplex PCR, lists solely in-frame clones and lacks some. This sample yields roughly 110,000 clones, of which almost 90% are seen a single time; around 0.61% belongs to the top ten. The sample comes from a study of a mutant IDH1 vaccine in newly diagnosed glioma. Overall study context: First vaccine doses came 4-6 weeks after radiotherapy alone, or with temozolomide cycles.

Sample time point: week 11, during vaccination. Each dose of the vaccine consisted of 300 ug of mutant IDH1 20-mer peptide, with topical imiquimod. With 0 bases removed from V and 6 bases from J, the gap between germline ends came to 18 bases. The CDR3 has 16 amino acids. Looked up from germline, CDR1 is MNHEY and CDR2 is SVGAGI. The chain recombines TRBV6-5 with TRBJ2-7; possible D gene TRBD2, 5 bases. The sequencing used PBMCs, collected from a glioma patient whose treatment included an IDH1 peptide vaccine. The sequence derives from a woman between 45 and 65 years old with glioma. CDR3 loop: CASSYSLARHPGEQYF. CDR3 bases: TGTGCCAGCAGTTACTCTCTAGCTCGGCATCCCGGCGAGCAGTACTTC.